The 26 T cell receptor beta chains given below trace back to one sample, sequenced in a study of blood T cell repertoires in COVID-19. Only in-frame clones appear in the TCRdb table, and some are missing; sequencing was by immunoSEQ multiplex PCR. This sample yields under 300,000 clones, of which around 90% are seen a single time; 6% to 9% belongs to the top ten. Sample: peripheral blood. The source is a woman between 65 and 79 years old with active or convalescent COVID-19.

The rearrangement links TRBV6-2 or TRBV6-3 to TRBJ2-7; 7 nucleotides agree with TRBD1. The CDR3 is 16 amino acids. Unmatched junction bases numbered 15, after V lost 6 bases and J lost 4 bases. CDR1 and CDR2 from the germline V gene are MNHEY and SVGEGT. This CDR3 reads CASSSPRGTLGYEQYF. CDR3 bases: TGTGCCAGCAGCTCTCCCAGGGGGACCCTTGGGTACGAGCAGTACTTC.

The chain links TRBV14 to TRBJ1-2; D is undetermined. CDR3 length equals 13 residues. V lost 4 bases to trimming and J lost 3 bases, with 9 bases between them. From germline, CDR1 is SGHDN and CDR2 FVKESK. The chain's CDR3 is CASSPLEDYGYTF. The CDR3, as DNA: TGTGCCAGCAGCCCGCTGGAGGACTATGGCTACACCTTC.

V is TRBV19 and J is TRBJ1-6, with D uncertain. Germline V lookup: CDR1 LNHDA, CDR2 SQIVND (reference sequence). V lost 8 bases, J lost 7 bases, and 12 bases lay in between. The CDR3 extends over 13 amino acids. DNA for the CDR3: TGTGCCAGTGGCGGGGTCAGGAATTCACCCCTCCACTTT. Amino acids: CASGGVRNSPLHF.

The V gene is TRBV19, the J gene TRBJ2-3; D not resolved. Looked up from germline, CDR1 is LNHDA and CDR2 is SQIVND (reference sequence). The CDR3 has 11 amino acids. V was trimmed by 10 bases and J by 4 bases, leaving 9 bases between them. CDR3 bases: TGTGCCACCCGGCTAGCAGATACGCAGTATTTT. Amino acids: CATRLADTQYF.

V gene TRBV19 combines with J gene TRBJ1-2; tentatively, D is TRBD1 (6 bases). Germline CDR1 LNHDA, CDR2 SQIVND (reference sequence). The CDR3 is 13 amino acids. Trimming pared 2 bases from V and 7 bases from J, leaving 11 bases between. The CDR3 region is CASSIQGLAGYTF. In nucleotides, the CDR3 is TGTGCCAGTAGTATACAGGGGCTCGCTGGCTACACCTTC.

The chain combines TRBV12-5 with TRBJ2-3; 11 bases match TRBD1. This CDR3 has 16 amino acids. CDR1 and CDR2 (germline): LGHNT, FRNRAP. V dropped 1 base and J dropped 5; count of bases not matched to a gene: 5. The CDR3 spells CASGLGDRGKVDTQYF. CDR3 bases: TGTGCTAGTGGTTTGGGGGACAGGGGGAAGGTAGATACGCAGTATTTT.

V and J are TRBV2 and TRBJ2-5, with TRBD1 as a possible D gene (6 bases). Germline CDR1 and CDR2: SNHLY and FYNNEI. The CDR3 is 13 amino acids. Trimming took 7 bases from V and 7 from J, leaving 16 bases between them. The CDR3 DNA sequence: TGTGCCAGCACCCCAGCAGGGGACGGGACCCAGTACTTC. Translated: CASTPAGDGTQYF.

This sequence joins TRBV5-1 and TRBJ2-3, with D unclear. Germline assignment: CDR1 SGHRS and CDR2 YFSETQ. Trimming removed 0 bases at V and 4 bases at J, with 12 bases between. The CDR3 has 15 residues. This CDR3 is CASSLEFLAPDTQYF. DNA for the CDR3: TGCGCCAGCAGCTTGGAATTCTTGGCCCCAGATACGCAGTATTTT.

The V gene is TRBV3-1 (or the pseudogene TRBV3-2), the J gene TRBJ2-5; 8 bases are shared with TRBD1. The CDR3 consists of 15 residues. The V gene end was trimmed by 3 bases and the J gene end by 4 bases; junction bases not matched to a gene: 7. Germline V gives CDR1 LGHDT, CDR2 YNNKEL (reference sequence). CDR3 bases: TGTGCCAGCAGCCAGGGGACAGGTACAGGAGAGACCCAGTACTTC. This translates into CASSQGTGTGETQYF.

The chain uses TRBV18 and TRBJ1-3, with D perhaps matching TRBD1 (6 bases). Germline loops: CDR1 KGHSH, CDR2 LQKENI. The CDR3 has 17 amino acids. V was clipped by 0 bases and J by 0 bases, with 12 bases between them. CDR3: CASSPPGVRGSGNTIYF. CDR3 in DNA: TGTGCCAGCTCACCACCCGGAGTCAGGGGCTCTGGAAACACCATATATTTT.

This clone occurred once. The chain has TRBV9 and TRBJ1-1; tentatively, D is TRBD1 (6 bases). V shed 0 bases and J shed 1 base, with 10 bases lying between them. Germline V gene lookup returns CDR1 SGDLS and CDR2 YYNGEE. The CDR3 loop spans 15 amino acids. CDR3 sequence: CASSVGDTGNTEAFF. The CDR3 region has the DNA TGTGCCAGCAGCGTAGGGGACACGGGGAACACTGAAGCTTTCTTT.

The rearrangement joins TRBV27 to TRBJ1-1; D possibly corresponds to TRBD1 (5 bases). The ends were cut back, 7 bases at V and 0 bases at J, with 30 bases in the middle. Germline lookup yields CDR1 MNHEY and CDR2 SMNVEV (reference sequence). The CDR3 sequence is 20 residues long. The DNA of the CDR3 is TGTGCCAGCACAGCCAACACGGAGGGGCTCCTCGGGCGAATGAACACTGAAGCTTTCTTT. Protein product: CASTANTEGLLGRMNTEAFF.

This chain joins TRBV27 and TRBJ2-5; TRBD2 matches at 10 bases. After removal of 4 bases from V and 5 bases from J, the junction contained 7 bases not matched to a gene. The CDR3 is 15 residues long. Per germline, CDR1 MNHEY and CDR2 SMNVEV (reference sequence). The CDR3 nucleotides read TGTGCCAGCAGTTCCACTAGCGGGACGGGGGAGACCCAGTACTTC. It translates to CASSSTSGTGETQYF.

The rearrangement links TRBV5-1 to TRBJ2-5; D is unresolved. The CDR3 totals 14 residues. The V and J ends lost 5 bases and 1 base respectively, with 12 bases between them. Germline V gives CDR1 SGHRS, CDR2 YFSETQ. Here the CDR3 reads CASRSNSIQETQYF. DNA of the CDR3: TGCGCCAGCAGGAGTAACAGCATCCAAGAGACCCAGTACTTC.

This chain joins TRBV7-3 and TRBJ2-5, with D hard to call. Trimming pared 3 bases from V and 0 bases from J, leaving 8 bases between. There are 14 residues in the CDR3. Germline loops: CDR1 SGHTA, CDR2 FQGTGA. CDR3 residues: CASSFSSDQETQYF. The CDR3 nucleotides are TGTGCCAGCAGCTTTTCGTCGGACCAAGAGACCCAGTACTTC.

This sequence joins TRBV10-3 and TRBJ2-7; TRBD1 aligns across 7 bases. Germline CDR1 is ENHRY and CDR2 is SYGVKD. V lost 0 bases and J lost 2; bases outside the gene matches: 7. The CDR3 totals 16 residues. The CDR3 sequence is CAISESSGQGAYEQYF. DNA of the CDR3: TGTGCCATCAGTGAGTCCTCGGGCCAGGGGGCCTACGAGCAGTACTTC.

This sequence joins TRBV19 and TRBJ1-5; TRBD1 might be the D (5 bases). The length of the CDR3 is 11 residues. CDR1 and CDR2 from the germline V gene are LNHDA and SQIVND (reference sequence). The DNA of the CDR3 is TGTGGTTCAGGGCAGGATCAGCCCCAGCATTTT. As protein: CGSGQDQPQHF.

CDR3 nucleotides: TGTGCCAGCAGCACGAGGGGGCGGGCTAATGAAAAACTGTTTTTT. Amino acid sequence: CASSTRGRANEKLFF. The chain is built from TRBV7-2 and TRBJ1-4, with 7 bases fitting TRBD1. CDR3 length: 15 residues. V was pared by 5 bases and J by 3 bases, with 6 bases of the junction left unmatched. In germline, CDR1 is SGHTA, CDR2 FQGNSA.

The chain couples TRBV6-5 to TRBJ2-7; 7 bases align to TRBD2. The CDR3 is 14 amino acids. Germline V CDR1 and CDR2: MNHEY, SVGAGI. The trim removed 6 bases at V and 0 bases at J, leaving 5 bases unmatched. The CDR3 DNA reads TGTGCCAGCAGCCAACTAGCGAACTCCTACGAGCAGTACTTC. Translation gives CASSQLANSYEQYF.

This clone has only one observation. The V call is TRBV6-5, the J call TRBJ1-2, with D uncertain. In germline, CDR1 is MNHEY, CDR2 SVGAGI. This CDR3 region has 14 residues. V lost 5 bases to trimming and J lost 3 bases, with 13 bases between them. Written as DNA, the CDR3 is TGTGCCAGCAGTACCGCCGCGTCATACTATGGCTACACCTTC. As protein: CASSTAASYYGYTF.

V is TRBV11-2 and J is TRBJ2-3, with 11 bases identical to TRBD2. The CDR3 runs to 19 residues. With 8 bases clipped from V and 2 bases from J, the junction kept 18 bases outside the gene matches. The germline V gene encodes CDR1 SGHAT and CDR2 FQNNGV. CDR3 bases: TGTGCCAGCCGCACCGGGACTAGCGGCGCCTGGGGGTCCACAGATACGCAGTATTTT. The encoded protein is CASRTGTSGAWGSTDTQYF.

The V call is TRBV29-1, the J call TRBJ1-5; D is ambiguous. Germline CDR1 and CDR2: SQVTM and ANQGSEA. V gave up 4 bases and J gave up 5 bases, with 9 bases separating them. CDR3 length: 12 amino acids. Written as DNA, the CDR3 is TGCAGCGTTGTGGCCGGGGATCAGCCCCAGCATTTT. It specifies CSVVAGDQPQHF.

This rearrangement joins TRBV6-2 or TRBV6-3 to TRBJ2-7, with unresolved D. There are 12 residues in the CDR3. Germline-derived CDR1 and CDR2 are MNHEY and SVGEGT. V was clipped by 5 bases and J by 9 bases, with 14 bases between them. The CDR3 coding sequence is TGTGCCAGCAGTCCCCGAGAGGTAGGGCAGTACTTC. Protein: CASSPREVGQYF.

The chain joins TRBV4-2 to TRBJ2-5; D is possibly TRBD1 (5 bases). Germline V gene lookup returns CDR1 LGHNA and CDR2 YNFKEQ. CDR3 length: 15 residues. Trimming took 4 bases from V and 5 from J, leaving 17 bases between them. The CDR3 reads CASSLLRGGPETQYF. The CDR3 DNA reads TGTGCCAGCAGCCTATTAAGGGGTGGCCCGGAGACCCAGTACTTC.

The V call is TRBV7-3, the J call TRBJ2-2, with 8 bases matching TRBD1. The CDR3 loop spans 13 amino acids. The V gene's germline CDR1 is SGHTA and CDR2 FQGTGA. The V and J ends lost 6 bases and 6 bases, in that order; junction bases with no gene match: 3. CDR3 loop: CASRKQGAGELFF. DNA for the CDR3: TGTGCCAGCAGAAAACAGGGGGCCGGGGAGCTGTTTTTT.

This sequence joins TRBV3-1 (or the pseudogene TRBV3-2) and TRBJ1-1; D is possibly TRBD1 (5 bases). The CDR3 sequence is 15 residues long. Germline V gene data show CDR1 as LGHDT and CDR2 as YNNKEL (reference sequence). Trimming stripped 2 bases from V and 5 bases from J, with 15 bases between. The CDR3 DNA is TGTGCCAGCAGCCAACCTCTTGGGGGGGGGACTGAAGCTTTCTTT. Encoded protein: CASSQPLGGGTEAFF.